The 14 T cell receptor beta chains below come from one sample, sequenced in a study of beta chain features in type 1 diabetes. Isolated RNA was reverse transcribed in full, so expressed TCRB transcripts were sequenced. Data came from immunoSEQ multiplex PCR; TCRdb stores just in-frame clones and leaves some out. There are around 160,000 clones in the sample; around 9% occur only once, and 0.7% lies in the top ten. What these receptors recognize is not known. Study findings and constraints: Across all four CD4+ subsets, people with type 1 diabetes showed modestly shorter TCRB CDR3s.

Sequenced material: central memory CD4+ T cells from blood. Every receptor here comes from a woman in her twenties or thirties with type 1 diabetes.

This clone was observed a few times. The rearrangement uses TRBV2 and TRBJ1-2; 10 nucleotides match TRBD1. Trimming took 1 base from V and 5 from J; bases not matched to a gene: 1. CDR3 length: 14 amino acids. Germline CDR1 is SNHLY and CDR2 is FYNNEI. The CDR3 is CASSEVGQGYGYTF. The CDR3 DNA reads TGTGCCAGCAGTGAAGTGGGACAGGGGTATGGCTACACCTTC.

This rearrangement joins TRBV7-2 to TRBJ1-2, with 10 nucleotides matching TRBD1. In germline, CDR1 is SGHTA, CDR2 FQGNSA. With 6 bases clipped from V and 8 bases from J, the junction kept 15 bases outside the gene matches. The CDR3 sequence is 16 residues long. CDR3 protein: CASRSPGTGAMGGYTF. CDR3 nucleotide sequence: TGTGCCAGCAGATCTCCCGGGACAGGGGCCATGGGGGGCTACACCTTC.

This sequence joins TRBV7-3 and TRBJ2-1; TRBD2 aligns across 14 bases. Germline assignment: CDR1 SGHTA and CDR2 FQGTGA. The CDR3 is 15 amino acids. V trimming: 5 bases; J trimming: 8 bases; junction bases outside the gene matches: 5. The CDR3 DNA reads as TGTGCCAGCAGCCCGGGGACTAGCGGGAGCGATGAGCAGTTCTTC. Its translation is CASSPGTSGSDEQFF.

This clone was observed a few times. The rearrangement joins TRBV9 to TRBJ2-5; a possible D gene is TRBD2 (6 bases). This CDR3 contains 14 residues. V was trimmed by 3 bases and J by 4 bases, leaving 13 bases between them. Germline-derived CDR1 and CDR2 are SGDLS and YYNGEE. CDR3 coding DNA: TGTGCCAGCAGCGGTACTAGCCTCGGAGAGACCCAGTACTTC. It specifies CASSGTSLGETQYF.

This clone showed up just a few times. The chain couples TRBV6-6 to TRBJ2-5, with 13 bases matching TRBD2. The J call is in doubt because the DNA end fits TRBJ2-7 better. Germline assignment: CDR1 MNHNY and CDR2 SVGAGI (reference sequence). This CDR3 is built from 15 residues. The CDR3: CASSFGTSGVYEQYF. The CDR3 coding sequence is TGTGCCAGCAGTTTTGGGACTAGCGGGGTCTACGAGCAGTACTTC.

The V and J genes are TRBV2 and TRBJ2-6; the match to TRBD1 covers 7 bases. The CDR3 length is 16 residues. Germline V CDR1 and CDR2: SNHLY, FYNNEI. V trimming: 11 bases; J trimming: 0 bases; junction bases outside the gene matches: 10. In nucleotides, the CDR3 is TGTGCCTCTACAGGGGAAATGCACTCTGGGGCCAACGTCCTGACTTTC. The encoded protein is CASTGEMHSGANVLTF.

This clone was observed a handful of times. The CDR3 here is CASSSDSQGFRETQYF. The DNA of the CDR3 is TGTGCCAGCTCAAGCGATTCCCAGGGGTTTCGAGAGACCCAGTACTTC. The chain has TRBV18 and TRBJ2-5, with D possibly being TRBD1 (6 bases). CDR1 and CDR2 from the germline V gene are KGHSH and LQKENI. Trimming removed 5 bases from V and 4 bases from J, with 20 bases in between. CDR3 length equals 16 residues. Full variable domain (outside the CDR3, taken from reference TRBV18 and TRBJ2-5): NAGVMQNPRHLVRRRGQEARLRCSPMKGHSHVYWYRQLPEEGLKFMVYLQKENIIDESGMPKERFSAEFPKEGPSILRIQQVVRGDSAAYFCASSSDSQGFRETQYFGPGTRLLVL.

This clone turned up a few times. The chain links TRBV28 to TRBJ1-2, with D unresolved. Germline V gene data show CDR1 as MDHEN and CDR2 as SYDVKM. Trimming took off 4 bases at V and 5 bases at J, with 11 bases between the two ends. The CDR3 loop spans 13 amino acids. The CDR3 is CASSSDTRYGYTF. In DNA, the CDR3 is TGTGCCAGCAGTTCAGACACCCGATATGGCTACACCTTC.

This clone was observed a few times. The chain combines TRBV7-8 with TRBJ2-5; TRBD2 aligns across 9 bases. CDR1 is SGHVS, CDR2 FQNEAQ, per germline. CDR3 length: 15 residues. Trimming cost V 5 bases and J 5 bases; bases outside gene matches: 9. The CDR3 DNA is TGTGCCAGCAGCGGCGCCGGGACTAGCATGGAGACCCAGTACTTC. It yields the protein CASSGAGTSMETQYF.

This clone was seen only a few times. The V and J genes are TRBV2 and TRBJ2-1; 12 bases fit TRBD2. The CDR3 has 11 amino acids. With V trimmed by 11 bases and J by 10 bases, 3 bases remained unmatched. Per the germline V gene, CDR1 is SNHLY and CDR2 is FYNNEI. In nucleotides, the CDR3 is TGTGCCGGAGGACTAGCGGGAGAGCAGTTCTTC. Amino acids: CAGGLAGEQFF. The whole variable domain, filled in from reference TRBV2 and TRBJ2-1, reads EPEVTQTPSHQVTQMGQEVILRCVPISNHLYFYWYRQILGQKVEFLVSFYNNEISEKSEIFDDQFSVERPDGSNFTLKIRSTKLEDSAMYFCAGGLAGEQFFGPGTRLTVL.

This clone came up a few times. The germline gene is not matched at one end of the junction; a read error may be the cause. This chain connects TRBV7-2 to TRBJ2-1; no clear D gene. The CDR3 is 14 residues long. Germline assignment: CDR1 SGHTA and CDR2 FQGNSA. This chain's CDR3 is CASSRGEAYNEQFF. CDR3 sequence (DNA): TGCGCCAGCAGCCGAGGAGAAGCCTACAATGAGCAGTTCTTC. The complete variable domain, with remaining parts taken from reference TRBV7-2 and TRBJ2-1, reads GAGVSQSPSNKVTEKGKDVELRCDPISGHTALYWYRQSLGQGLEFLIYFQGNSAPDKSGLPSDRFSAERTGGSVSTLTIQRTQQEDSAVYLCASSRGEAYNEQFFGPGTRLTVL.

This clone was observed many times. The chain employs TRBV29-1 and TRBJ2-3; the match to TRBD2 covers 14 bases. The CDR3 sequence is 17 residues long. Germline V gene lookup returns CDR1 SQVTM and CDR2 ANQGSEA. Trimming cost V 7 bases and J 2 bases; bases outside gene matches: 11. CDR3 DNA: TGCAGCGCCGGGGGGACTAGCGGGAGAGACTTCACAGATACGCAGTATTTT. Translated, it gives CSAGGTSGRDFTDTQYF.

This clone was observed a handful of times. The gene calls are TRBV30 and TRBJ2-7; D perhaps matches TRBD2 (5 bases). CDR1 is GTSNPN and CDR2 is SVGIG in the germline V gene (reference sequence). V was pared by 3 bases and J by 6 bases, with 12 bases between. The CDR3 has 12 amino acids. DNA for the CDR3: TGTGCCTGGAGCGTGGACTGGGGCGAGCAGTACTTC. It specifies CAWSVDWGEQYF.

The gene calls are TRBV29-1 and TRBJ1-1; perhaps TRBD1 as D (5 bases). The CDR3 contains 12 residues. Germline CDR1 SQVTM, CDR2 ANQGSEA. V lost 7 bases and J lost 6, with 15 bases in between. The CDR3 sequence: CSATLGAAEAFF. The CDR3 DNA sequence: TGCAGCGCGACACTTGGGGCAGCTGAAGCTTTCTTT.